This T cell receptor beta chain derives from a study of response to subunit inactivated influenza vaccine. Study observations and caveats: Seasonal influenza vaccination, on each occasion, was suggested by the authors to recruit few new T cells.

CDR1 and CDR2 (germline): DFQATT, SNEGSKA (reference sequence). The V segment lost 4 bases and the J segment 2 bases; nucleotides outside the gene matches: 12. This CDR3 comprises 17 residues. From the RT-PCR reads, TCRdb called clonotypes with MiXCR, one entry per CDR3 protein. This table has 560,000 or so distinct CDR3 sequences, 6.5% to 8% appearing once. This clonotype was counted at least ten times. Its antigen is as yet unknown. The material sequenced was PBMCs from blood, taken 23 months after vaccination. The chain links TRBV20-1 to TRBJ2-3, with 10 bases fitting TRBD2. The source of this sequence is a man between 50 and 75 years old who received an inactivated influenza vaccine. The CDR3: CSATSLSGLADTDTQYF. The CDR3, as DNA: TGCAGTGCTACCTCACTCAGCGGACTAGCGGACACAGATACGCAGTATTTT.